The 3 T cell receptor beta chains listed next were all sequenced from one sample in a study of T cells in Graves' hyperthyroidism and ophthalmopathy. TCR beta CDR3 regions were amplified from RNA. With the HTBI primer set, the TCR CDR3 went through a first round of RT-PCR. TCRdb redid the calling of the multiplex PCR reads with MiXCR, one entry per CDR3 protein. The data hold over 450,000 distinct CDR3 sequences, with under 20% observed a single time. Sequencing used blood. The receptors were gathered from a woman between 18 and 30 years old with Graves' ophthalmopathy.

In its sample, this clonotype was seen many times. The rearrangement links TRBV6-6 to TRBJ1-1; D not resolved. Germline V gene data show CDR1 as MNHNY and CDR2 as SVGAGI (reference sequence). This CDR3 is built from 17 residues. V was cut by 0 bases and J by 3 bases, with 17 bases left in between. The DNA of the CDR3 is TGTGCCAGCAGTTACTCGATAGGAGCCGGCGGCTACACTGAAGCTTTCTTT. It encodes CASSYSIGAGGYTEAFF.

There are a few counts of this clonotype. The chain recombines TRBV7-6 with TRBJ1-6; D is unclear. This CDR3 comprises 13 residues. With 5 bases removed from V and 8 bases from J, the gap between germline ends came to 10 bases. Per the germline V gene, CDR1 is SGHVS and CDR2 is FNYEAQ. CDR3 DNA sequence: TGTGCCAGCAGCGTAAACCAGGATTCACCCCTCCACTTT. Protein: CASSVNQDSPLHF.

This sequence joins TRBV28 and TRBJ1-5, with 10 bases identical to TRBD1. This CDR3 has 17 residues. Germline-derived CDR1 and CDR2 are MDHEN and SYDVKM. The J segment lost 1 base and the V segment lost 5 bases, leaving 8 bases of the junction unmatched. The CDR3 region has the DNA TGTGCCAGCAGTCGCGACAGGGGGCCTGGGAGCAATCAGCCCCAGCATTTT. Amino acids: CASSRDRGPGSNQPQHF.